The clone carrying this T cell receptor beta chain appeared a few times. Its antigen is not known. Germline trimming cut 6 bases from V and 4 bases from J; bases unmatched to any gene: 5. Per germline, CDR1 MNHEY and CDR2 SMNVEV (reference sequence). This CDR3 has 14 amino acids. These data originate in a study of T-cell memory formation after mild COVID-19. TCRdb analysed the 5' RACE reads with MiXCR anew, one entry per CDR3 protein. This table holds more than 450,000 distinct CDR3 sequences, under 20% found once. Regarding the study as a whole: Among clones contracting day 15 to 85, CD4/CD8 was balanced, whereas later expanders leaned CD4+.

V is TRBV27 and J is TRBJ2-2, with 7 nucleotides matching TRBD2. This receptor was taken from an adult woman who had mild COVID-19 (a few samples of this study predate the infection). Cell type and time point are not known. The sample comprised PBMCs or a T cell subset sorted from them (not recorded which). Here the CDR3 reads CASRRDYLTGELFF. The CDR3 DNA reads TGTGCCAGCAGGCGGGACTATCTCACCGGGGAGCTGTTTTTT.